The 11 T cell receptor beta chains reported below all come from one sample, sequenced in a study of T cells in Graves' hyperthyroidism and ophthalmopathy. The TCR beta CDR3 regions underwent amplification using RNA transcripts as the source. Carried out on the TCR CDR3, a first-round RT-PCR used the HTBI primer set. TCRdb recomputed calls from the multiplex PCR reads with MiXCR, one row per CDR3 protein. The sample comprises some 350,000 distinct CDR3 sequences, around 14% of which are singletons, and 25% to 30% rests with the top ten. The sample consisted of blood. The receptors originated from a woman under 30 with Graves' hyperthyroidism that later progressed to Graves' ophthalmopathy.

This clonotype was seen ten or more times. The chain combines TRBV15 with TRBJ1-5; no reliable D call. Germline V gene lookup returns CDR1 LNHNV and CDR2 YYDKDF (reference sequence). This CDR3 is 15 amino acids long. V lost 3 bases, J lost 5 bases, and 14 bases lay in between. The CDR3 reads CATSREEHSYQPQHF. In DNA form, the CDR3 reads TGTGCCACCAGCAGGGAAGAGCATTCCTATCAGCCCCAGCATTTT. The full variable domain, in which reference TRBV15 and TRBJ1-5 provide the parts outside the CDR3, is DAMVIQNPRYQVTQFGKPVTLSCSQTLNHNVMYWYQQKSSQAPKLLFHYYDKDFNNEADTPDNFQSRRPNTSFCFLDIRSPGLGDTAMYLCATSREEHSYQPQHFGDGTRLSIL.

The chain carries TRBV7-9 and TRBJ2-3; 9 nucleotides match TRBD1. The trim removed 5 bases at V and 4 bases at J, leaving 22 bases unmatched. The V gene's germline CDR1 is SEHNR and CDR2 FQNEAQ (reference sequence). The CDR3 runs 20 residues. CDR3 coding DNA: TGTGCCAGCAGCGGGACGGGACAGGGTAGGGCTGTTGCTGCTGCAGATACGCAGTATTTT. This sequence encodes CASSGTGQGRAVAAADTQYF.

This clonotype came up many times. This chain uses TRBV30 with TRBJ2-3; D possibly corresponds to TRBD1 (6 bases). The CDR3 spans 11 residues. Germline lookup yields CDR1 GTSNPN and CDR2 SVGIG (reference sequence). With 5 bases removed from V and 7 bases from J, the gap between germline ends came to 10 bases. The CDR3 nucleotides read TGTGCCTGGCACCAGGGGAATACGCAGTATTTT. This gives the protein CAWHQGNTQYF.

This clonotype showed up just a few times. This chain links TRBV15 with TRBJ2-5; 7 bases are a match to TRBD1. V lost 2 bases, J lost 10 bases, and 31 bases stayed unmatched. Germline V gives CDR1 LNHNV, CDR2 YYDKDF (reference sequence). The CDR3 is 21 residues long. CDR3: CATSRTRGTVPPLPQLGGQYF. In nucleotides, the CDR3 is TGTGCCACCAGCAGAACCAGGGGGACAGTGCCCCCTCTCCCTCAACTAGGGGGCCAGTACTTC.

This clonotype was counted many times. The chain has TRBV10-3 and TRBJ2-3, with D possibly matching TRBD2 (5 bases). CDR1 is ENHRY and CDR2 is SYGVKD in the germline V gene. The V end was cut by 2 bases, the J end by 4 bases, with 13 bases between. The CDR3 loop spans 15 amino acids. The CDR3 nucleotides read TGTGCCATCAGTGAGCCCGAACTGGAGGCAGATACGCAGTATTTT. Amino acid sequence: CAISEPELEADTQYF.

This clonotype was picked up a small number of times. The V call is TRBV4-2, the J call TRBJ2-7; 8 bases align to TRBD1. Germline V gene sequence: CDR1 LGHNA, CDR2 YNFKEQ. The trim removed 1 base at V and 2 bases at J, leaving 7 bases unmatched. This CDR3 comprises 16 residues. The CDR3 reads CASSQGDAGQAYEQYF. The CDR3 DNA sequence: TGTGCCAGCAGCCAAGGGGATGCGGGACAGGCCTACGAGCAGTACTTC.

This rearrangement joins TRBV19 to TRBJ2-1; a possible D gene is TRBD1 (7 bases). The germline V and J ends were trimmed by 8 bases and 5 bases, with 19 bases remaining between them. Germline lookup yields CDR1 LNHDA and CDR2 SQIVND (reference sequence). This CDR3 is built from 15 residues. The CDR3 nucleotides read TGTGCCAGTGGCAGACAGGGACTCTTAAACAATGAGCAGTTCTTC. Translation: CASGRQGLLNNEQFF.

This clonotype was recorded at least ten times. The CDR3 reads CATSRDPTGGETQYF. CDR3 nucleotide sequence: TGTGCCACCAGCAGAGATCCCACAGGGGGAGAGACCCAGTACTTC. This chain uses TRBV15 with TRBJ2-5, with TRBD1 identical over 8 bases. The germline V gene has CDR1 LNHNV and CDR2 YYDKDF (reference sequence). The J segment lost 4 bases and the V segment lost 0 bases, leaving 4 bases of the junction unmatched. The CDR3 is 15 residues long.

CDR3 protein: CAVGYRRSNQPQHF. The CDR3 DNA is TGTGCCGTCGGCTACAGGAGATCCAATCAGCCCCAGCATTTT. The J gene is TRBJ1-5, the V gene TRBV15, with TRBD1 as a possible D gene (5 bases). CDR1 is LNHNV, CDR2 YYDKDF, per germline (reference sequence). V was cut by 11 bases and J by 3 bases, with 17 bases left in between. The length of the CDR3 is 14 residues.

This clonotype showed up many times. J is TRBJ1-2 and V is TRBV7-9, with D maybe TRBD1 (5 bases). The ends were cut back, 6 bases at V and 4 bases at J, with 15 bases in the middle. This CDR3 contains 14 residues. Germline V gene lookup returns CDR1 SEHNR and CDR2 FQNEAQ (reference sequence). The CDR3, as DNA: TGTGCCAGCAGTCCTACGGGACCGATCTATGGCTACACCTTC. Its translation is CASSPTGPIYGYTF.

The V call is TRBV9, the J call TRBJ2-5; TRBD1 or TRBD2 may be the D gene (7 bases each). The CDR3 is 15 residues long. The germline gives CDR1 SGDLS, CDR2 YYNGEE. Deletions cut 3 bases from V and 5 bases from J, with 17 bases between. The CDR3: CASSAAGGARETQYF. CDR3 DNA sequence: TGTGCCAGCAGCGCAGCAGGGGGGGCGCGTGAGACCCAGTACTTC.